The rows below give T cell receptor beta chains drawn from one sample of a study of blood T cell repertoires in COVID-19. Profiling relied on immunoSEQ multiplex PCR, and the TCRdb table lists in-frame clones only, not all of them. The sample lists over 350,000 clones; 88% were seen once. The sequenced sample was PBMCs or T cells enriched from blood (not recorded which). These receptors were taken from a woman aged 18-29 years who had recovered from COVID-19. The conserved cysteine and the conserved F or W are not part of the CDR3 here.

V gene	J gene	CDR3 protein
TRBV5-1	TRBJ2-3	ASSFQTSARTDTQY
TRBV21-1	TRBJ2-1	ASRGLPGPGGSEQF
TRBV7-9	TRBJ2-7	ASRTGNYEQY
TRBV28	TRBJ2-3	ASSPGSTDTQY
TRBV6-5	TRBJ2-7	AGATGGGYEQY
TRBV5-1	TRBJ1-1	ASTPLEGVETEAF
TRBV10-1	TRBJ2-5	ASSHSAGGEETQY
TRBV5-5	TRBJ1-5	ASSLWDRVGNQPQH
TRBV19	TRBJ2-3	ASSGGGWEDTQY
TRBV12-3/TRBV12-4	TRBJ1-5	ASRLRGNQPQH
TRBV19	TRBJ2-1	ASSAPTGNEQF
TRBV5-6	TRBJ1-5	ASSSSGSNQPQH
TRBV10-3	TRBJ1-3	AISGETGIGNTIY
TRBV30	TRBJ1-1	AWRTGQGGTEAF
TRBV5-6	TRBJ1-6	ASSLEDRLYNSPLH
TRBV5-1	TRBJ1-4	ASSLGTGGDEKLF
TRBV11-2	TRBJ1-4	ASSWGQGAGSNEKLF
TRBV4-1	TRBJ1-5	ASSEREGNQPQH
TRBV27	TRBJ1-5	ASKQQGAQPQH
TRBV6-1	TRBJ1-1	ASREGTGRDTEAF
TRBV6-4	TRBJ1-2	ASSAGQGDYGYT
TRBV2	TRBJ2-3	ASRALTSGGITDTQY
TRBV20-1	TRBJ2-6	SASRGDGANVLT
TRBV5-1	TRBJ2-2	ASSFRDSWAGTGELF
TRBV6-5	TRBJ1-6	ASSYSSRNNSPLH
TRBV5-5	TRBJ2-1	ASSRTGTDSYNEQF
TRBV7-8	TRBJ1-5	ASSLTGEGNQPQH
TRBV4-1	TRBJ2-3	ASSQVFLAPDTQY
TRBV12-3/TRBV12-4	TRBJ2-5	ASSDRAQETQY
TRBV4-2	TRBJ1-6	ASSQWEAANSPLH
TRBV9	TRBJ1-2	ASSVALAGENYGYT
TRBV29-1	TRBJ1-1	SSAMGRMNTEAF
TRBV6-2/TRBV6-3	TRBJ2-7	ASSPFHEQY
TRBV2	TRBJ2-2	ASSVYSGSNTGELF
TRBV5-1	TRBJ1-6	ASSLQSLSPLH
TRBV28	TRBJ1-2	ASSPGQPEWDIGYT
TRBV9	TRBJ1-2	ASSVENTDYYGYT
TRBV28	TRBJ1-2	ASRQGRGYGYT
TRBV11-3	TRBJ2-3	ASSTGTSGSTDTQY
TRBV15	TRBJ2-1	ATSRDRRMSSYNEQF
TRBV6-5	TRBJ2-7	ASKLGGSSYEQY
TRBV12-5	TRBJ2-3	ASGLVNRPDTQY
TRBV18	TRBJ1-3	ASSPPAGAGNTIY
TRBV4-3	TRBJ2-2	ASSQDRGTTGELF
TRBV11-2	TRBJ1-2	ASSLGRGGVSYGYT
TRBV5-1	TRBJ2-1	ASRPDSNNLEQF
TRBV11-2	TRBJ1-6	ASSLERFPPLH
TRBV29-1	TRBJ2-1	SVDRFGQGANEQF
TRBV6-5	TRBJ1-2	ASSLRDTDSRGYT
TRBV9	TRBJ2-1	ASSAGGLVWDEQF
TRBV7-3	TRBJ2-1	ASSALAGAYNEQF
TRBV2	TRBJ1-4	ASKKPGVRNEKLF